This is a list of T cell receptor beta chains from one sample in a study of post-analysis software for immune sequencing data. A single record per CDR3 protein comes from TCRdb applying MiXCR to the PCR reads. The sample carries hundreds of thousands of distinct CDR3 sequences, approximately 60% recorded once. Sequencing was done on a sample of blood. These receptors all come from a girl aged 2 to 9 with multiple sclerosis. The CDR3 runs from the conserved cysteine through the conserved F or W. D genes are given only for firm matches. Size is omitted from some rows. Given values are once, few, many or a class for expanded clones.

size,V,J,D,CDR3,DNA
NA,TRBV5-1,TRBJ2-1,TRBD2,CASSAPGRDGYNEQFF,TGCGCCAGCAGCGCACCCGGGAGGGACGGATACAATGAGCAGTTCTTC
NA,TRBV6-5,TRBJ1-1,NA,CASTHRVTSNTEAFF,TGTGCCAGCACCCACCGCGTGACCTCGAACACTGAAGCTTTCTTT
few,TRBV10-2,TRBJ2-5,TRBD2,CASRGLAGGYQETQYF,TGCGCCAGCAGGGGACTAGCGGGAGGCTACCAAGAGACCCAGTACTTC
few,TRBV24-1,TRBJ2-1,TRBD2,CATSDSGGPFNEQFF,TGTGCCACCAGTGATAGCGGGGGGCCGTTCAATGAGCAGTTCTTC
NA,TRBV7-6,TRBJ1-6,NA,CASSLEGPASPLHF,TGTGCCAGCAGCTTAGAAGGGCCTGCTTCACCCCTCCACTTT
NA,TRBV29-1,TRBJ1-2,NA,CSGTPLANYGYTF,TGCAGCGGGACACCTTTAGCTAACTATGGCTACACCTTC
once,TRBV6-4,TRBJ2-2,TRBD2,CASSDSSGRNTGELFF,TGTGCCAGCAGTGACTCGAGCGGGAGAAACACCGGGGAGCTGTTTTTT
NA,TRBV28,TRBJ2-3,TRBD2,CASTVGLAGTDTQYF,TGTGCCAGCACCGTCGGGCTAGCGGGCACAGATACGCAGTATTTT
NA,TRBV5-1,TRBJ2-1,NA,CASSLGGTLHNEQFF,TGCGCCAGCAGCTTGGGGGGGACTCTCCACAATGAGCAGTTCTTC
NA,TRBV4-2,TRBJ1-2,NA,CASSQDRINGVGTNYGYTF,TGTGCCAGCAGCCAAGATCGTATTAATGGGGTCGGAACTAACTATGGCTACACCTTC
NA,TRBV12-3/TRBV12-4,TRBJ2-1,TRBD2,CASSLGFSGLAGSYNEQFF,TGTGCCAGCAGTTTAGGGTTCTCGGGACTAGCGGGCTCCTACAATGAGCAGTTCTTC
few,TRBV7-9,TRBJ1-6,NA,CASSFREGNSPLHF,TGTGCCAGCAGCTTCCGGGAGGGTAATTCACCCCTCCACTTT
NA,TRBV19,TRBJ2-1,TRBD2,CASSIAGVPGGWNEQFF,TGTGCCAGTAGTATTGCGGGGGTGCCGGGAGGTTGGAATGAGCAGTTCTTC
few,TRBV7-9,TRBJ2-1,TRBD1,CASSSRDRGPLNYNEQFF,TGTGCCAGCAGCTCCCGGGACAGGGGCCCCCTAAACTACAATGAGCAGTTCTTC
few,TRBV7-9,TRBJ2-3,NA,CASSRRASTDTQYF,TGTGCCAGCAGCCGCCGGGCCAGCACAGATACGCAGTATTTT
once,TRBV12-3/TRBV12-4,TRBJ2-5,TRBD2,CASNPGGGEAIRETQYF,TGTGCCAGCAACCCTGGGGGGGGGGAAGCTATTCGGGAGACCCAGTACTTC
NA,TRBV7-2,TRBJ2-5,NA,CASSRTPVTGETQYF,TGTGCCAGCAGTCGGACGCCAGTTACGGGAGAGACCCAGTACTTC
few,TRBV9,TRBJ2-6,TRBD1,CASSVAWTGGISGANVLTF,TGTGCCAGCAGCGTAGCATGGACAGGGGGCATTTCTGGGGCCAACGTCCTGACTTTC
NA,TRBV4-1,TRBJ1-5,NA,CASSQVGMGQPQHF,TGCGCCAGCAGCCAAGTAGGTATGGGTCAGCCCCAGCATTTT
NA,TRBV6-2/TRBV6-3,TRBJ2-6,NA,CASIDPAGANVLTF,TGTGCCAGCATTGATCCCGCTGGGGCCAACGTCCTGACTTTC
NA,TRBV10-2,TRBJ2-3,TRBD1,CASRWDRGRTDTQYF,TGCGCCAGCAGGTGGGACAGGGGGCGCACAGATACGCAGTATTTT
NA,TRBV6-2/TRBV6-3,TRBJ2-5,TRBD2,CASSYSTASGVKETQYF,TGTGCCAGCAGTTACTCTACCGCTAGCGGGGTCAAAGAGACCCAGTACTTC